This TCR beta chain was captured by sequencing in a study of OX40 agonist ivuxolimab in advanced cancers. Describing the broader study: Ivuxolimab, which targeted the costimulatory receptor OX40 (CD134), was an agonistic, fully human IgG2 monoclonal antibody. Intravenous ivuxolimab was administered to patients every 2 weeks at six dose levels: 0.01, 0.1, 0.3, 1.5, 3 and 10 mg/kg. The dose-escalation cohort was 82.7% male with a mean age of about 65 years, ranging from roughly 20 to 80. Of the approximately 53 patients in dose escalation, about 20 had hepatocellular carcinoma, some 15 had melanoma, 9 had renal cell carcinoma and 9 had head and neck cancer. Partial responses occurred in three dose-escalation patients: two with cutaneous melanoma and one with hepatocellular carcinoma. Patients were allowed to have had prior anti-PD-1, anti-PD-L1 or anti-CTLA-4 therapy, and more than 35% of the dose-escalation patients had been treated with checkpoint inhibitors. Peripheral TCRbeta sequencing was intended to test whether TCR sequence diversity was altered and clonal T-cell expansion was caused by ivuxolimab. The monotherapy dose-escalation portion (N ≈ 52 patients) of the phase I ivuxolimab trial is reported in the paper.

For sequencing of the TCRbeta CDR3 region, genomic DNA was extracted from the sorted cells. The immunoSEQ Assay was used for sequencing of TCRbeta CDR3 regions. TCRdb's version of the immuneACCESS table is confined to in-frame rearrangements and falls short of the full clone set. An unresolved V gene accounts for under half of the shortfall where checked; the remainder is of unknown origin. The sample contains some 59,000 clones, under 90% of them found a single time. Of the sample, about 5.1% falls within the top ten clones. The cysteine opens and the phenylalanine closes a CDR3 of 15 amino acids. Just CDR3 DNA is preserved here, 45 bases in frame from base 1. V is reduced by 5 bases and J by 0 bases, leaving a spacing of 13 bases between them. The CDR1 and CDR2 encoded by the germline V gene (reference sequence) are SEHNR and FQNEAQ. This clone was observed a single time. What this receptor recognizes is not known. No base quality information exists; no much larger clone differs at one position.

Broad study findings and their caveats: Clonal expansion of both CD4+ and CD8+ blood T cells was observed from baseline to week 6 at doses 0.1 to 3.0 mg/kg. Partial responders in the 0.1-3.0 mg/kg groups had among the lowest normalized peripheral clonal expansion, especially among CD8+ T cells. Antigen specificity was not determined for the clonally expanded peripheral T cells. After ivuxolimab, more expanded clones were found on average in CD8+ T cells than in CD4+ T cells. Low levels of normalized T-cell clonal expansion were also seen in some patients who did not respond.

Patients with autoimmune disease history or receiving systemic immunosuppression were excluded from the trial. In every dose cohort, peripheral blood was drawn for TCR sequencing at baseline, cycle 4 day 1, and cycle 7 day 1. Samples came from an open-label, multicenter, first-in-human phase I dose-escalation trial of ivuxolimab. Adults with locally advanced or metastatic head and neck squamous cell, hepatocellular, melanoma or renal cell carcinoma were enrolled in the trial. Before TCR sequencing, CD4+ T cells and CD8+ T cells from peripheral blood were sorted into separate populations. Sample: CD4+ or CD8+ T cells sorted from blood, taken in a trial of the OX40 agonist ivuxolimab. The sequence was collected from an adult with an advanced solid tumor such as melanoma, head and neck, liver or kidney cancer. In this chain, TRBV7-9 is recombined with TRBJ1-1, and the D gene may be TRBD1, 5 bases matching. CDR3 region: CASSPPRGMNTEAFF. The DNA sequence reads TGTGCCAGCAGCCCTCCCCGGGGCATGAACACTGAAGCTTTCTTT. Beyond the CDR3, the reference TRBV7-9 and TRBJ1-1 genes provide the residues; the full variable domain reads: DTGVSQNPRHKITKRGQNVTFRCDPISEHNRLYWYRQTLGQGPEFLTYFQNEAQLEKSRLLSDRFSAERPKGSFSTLEIQRTEQGDSAMYLCASSPPRGMNTEAFFGQGTRLTVV.